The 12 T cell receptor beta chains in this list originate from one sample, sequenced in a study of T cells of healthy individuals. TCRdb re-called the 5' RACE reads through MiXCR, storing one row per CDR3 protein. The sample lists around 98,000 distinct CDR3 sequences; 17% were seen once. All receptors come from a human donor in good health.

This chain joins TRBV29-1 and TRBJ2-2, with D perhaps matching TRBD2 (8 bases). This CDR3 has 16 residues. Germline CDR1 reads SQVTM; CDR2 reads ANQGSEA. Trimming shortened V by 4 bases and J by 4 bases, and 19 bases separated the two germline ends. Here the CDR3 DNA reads TGCAGCGTTGGGGGACAGAGCGGGGGCCCCACCGGGGAGCTGTTTTTT. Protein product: CSVGGQSGGPTGELFF.

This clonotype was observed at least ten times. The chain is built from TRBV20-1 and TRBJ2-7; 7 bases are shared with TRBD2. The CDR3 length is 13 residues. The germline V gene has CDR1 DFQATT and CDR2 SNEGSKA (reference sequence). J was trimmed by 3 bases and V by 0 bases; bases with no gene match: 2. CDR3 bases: TGCAGTGCTAGAGAGGGAGGGTTCTACGAGCAGTACTTC. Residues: CSAREGGFYEQYF.

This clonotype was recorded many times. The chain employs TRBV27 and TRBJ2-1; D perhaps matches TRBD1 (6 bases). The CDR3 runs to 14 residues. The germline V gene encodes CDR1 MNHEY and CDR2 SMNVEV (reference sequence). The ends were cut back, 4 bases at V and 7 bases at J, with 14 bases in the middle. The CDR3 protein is CASSSRDTWNEQFF. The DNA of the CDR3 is TGTGCCAGCAGTTCCCGGGACACTTGGAATGAGCAGTTCTTC.

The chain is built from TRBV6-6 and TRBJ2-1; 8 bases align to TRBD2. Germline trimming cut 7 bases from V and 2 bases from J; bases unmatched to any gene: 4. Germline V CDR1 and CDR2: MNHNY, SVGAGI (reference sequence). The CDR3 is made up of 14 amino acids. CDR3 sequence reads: CASIPGLAYNEQFF. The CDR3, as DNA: TGTGCCAGCATCCCGGGACTAGCCTACAATGAGCAGTTCTTC.

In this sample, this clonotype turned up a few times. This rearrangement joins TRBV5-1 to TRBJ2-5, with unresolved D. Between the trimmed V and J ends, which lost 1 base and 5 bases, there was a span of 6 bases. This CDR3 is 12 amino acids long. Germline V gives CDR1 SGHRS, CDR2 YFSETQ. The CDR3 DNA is TGCGCCAGCAGCTTGATACCGGAGACCCAGTACTTC. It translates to CASSLIPETQYF.

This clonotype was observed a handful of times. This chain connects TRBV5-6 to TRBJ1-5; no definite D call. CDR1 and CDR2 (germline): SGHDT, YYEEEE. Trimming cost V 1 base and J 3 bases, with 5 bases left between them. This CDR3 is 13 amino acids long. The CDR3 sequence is CASSLKHNQPQHF. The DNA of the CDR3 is TGTGCCAGCAGCTTGAAGCACAATCAGCCCCAGCATTTT.

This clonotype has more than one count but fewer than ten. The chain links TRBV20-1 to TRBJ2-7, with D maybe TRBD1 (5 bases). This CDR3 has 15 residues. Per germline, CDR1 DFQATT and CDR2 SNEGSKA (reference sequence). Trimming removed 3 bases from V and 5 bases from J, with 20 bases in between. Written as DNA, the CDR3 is TGCAGTGCTAGTTTAGGGGATAGTGGTATCGACGAGCAGTACTTC. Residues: CSASLGDSGIDEQYF.

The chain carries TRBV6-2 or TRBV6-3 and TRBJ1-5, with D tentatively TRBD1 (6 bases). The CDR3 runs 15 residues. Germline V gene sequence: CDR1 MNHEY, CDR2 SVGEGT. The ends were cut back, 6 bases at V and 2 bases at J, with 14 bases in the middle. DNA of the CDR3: TGTGCCAGCAGCTTCACAGGGTTCCGCAATCAGCCCCAGCATTTT. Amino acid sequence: CASSFTGFRNQPQHF.

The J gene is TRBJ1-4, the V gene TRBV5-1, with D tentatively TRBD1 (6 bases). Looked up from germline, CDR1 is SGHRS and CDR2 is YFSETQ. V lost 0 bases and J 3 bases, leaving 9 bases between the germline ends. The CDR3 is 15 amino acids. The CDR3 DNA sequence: TGCGCCAGCAGCTTGGACGGACAGCCTAATGAAAAACTGTTTTTT. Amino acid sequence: CASSLDGQPNEKLFF.

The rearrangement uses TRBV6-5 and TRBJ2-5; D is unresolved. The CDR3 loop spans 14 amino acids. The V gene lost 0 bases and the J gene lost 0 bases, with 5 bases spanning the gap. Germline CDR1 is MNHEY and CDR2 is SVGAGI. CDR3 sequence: CASSYSYNQETQYF. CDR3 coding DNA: TGTGCCAGCAGTTACTCATATAACCAAGAGACCCAGTACTTC.

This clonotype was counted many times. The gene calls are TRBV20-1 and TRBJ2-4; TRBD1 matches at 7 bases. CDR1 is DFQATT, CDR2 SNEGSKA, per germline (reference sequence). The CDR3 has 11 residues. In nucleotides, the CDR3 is TGCAGCCGGGACAGTGGAAACATTCAGTACTTC. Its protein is CSRDSGNIQYF.

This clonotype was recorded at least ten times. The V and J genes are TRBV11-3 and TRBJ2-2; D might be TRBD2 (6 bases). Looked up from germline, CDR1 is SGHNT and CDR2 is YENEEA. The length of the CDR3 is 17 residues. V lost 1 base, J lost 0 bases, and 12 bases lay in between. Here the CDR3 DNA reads TGTGCCAGCAGCTTAGGGATCGGCGGGGCGAACACCGGGGAGCTGTTTTTT. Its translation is CASSLGIGGANTGELFF.